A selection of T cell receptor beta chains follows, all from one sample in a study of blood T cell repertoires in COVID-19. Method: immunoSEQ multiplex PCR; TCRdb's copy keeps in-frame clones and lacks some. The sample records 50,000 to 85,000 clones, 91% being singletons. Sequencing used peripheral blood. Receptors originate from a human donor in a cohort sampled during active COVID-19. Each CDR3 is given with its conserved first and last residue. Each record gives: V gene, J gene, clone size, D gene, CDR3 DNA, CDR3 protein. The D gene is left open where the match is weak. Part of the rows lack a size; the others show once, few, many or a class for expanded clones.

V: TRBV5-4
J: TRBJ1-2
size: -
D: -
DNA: TGTGCCAGCAGCCTATCACGCGGGGGCTATGGCTACACCTTC
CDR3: CASSLSRGGYGYTF

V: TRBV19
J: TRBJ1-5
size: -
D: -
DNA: TGTGCCAGTAGTCAAATGGGGCAGAACAATCAGCCCCAGCATTTT
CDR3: CASSQMGQNNQPQHF

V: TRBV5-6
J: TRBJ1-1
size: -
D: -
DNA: TGTGCCAGCAGCAACCGGAGACAGTTTTGGAACACTGAAGCTTTCTTT
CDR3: CASSNRRQFWNTEAFF

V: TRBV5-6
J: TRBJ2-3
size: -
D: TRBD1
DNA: TGTGCCAGCAGCGGTGGGTACAGGGGGCGCTGGACAGATACGCAGTATTTT
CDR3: CASSGGYRGRWTDTQYF

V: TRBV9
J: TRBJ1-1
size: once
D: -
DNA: TGTGCCAGCAGCCCCCGGGTAGGGAACACTGAAGCTTTCTTT
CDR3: CASSPRVGNTEAFF

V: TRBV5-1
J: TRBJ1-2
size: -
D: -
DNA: TGCGCCAGCAGCGCCGGCGGTGACTATGGCTACACCTTC
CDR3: CASSAGGDYGYTF

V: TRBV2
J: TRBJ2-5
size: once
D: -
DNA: TGTGCCTGTGGCCAGGGTGATGTTATGGAGACCCAGTACTTC
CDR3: CACGQGDVMETQYF

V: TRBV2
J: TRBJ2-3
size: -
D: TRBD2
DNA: TGTGCCAGCAGTGAATGGACTAGCGACACAGATACGCAGTATTTT
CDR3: CASSEWTSDTDTQYF

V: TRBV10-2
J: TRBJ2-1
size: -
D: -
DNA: TGCGCCAGCAGTGTATTTGGGGACTATGAGCAGTTCTTC
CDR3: CASSVFGDYEQFF

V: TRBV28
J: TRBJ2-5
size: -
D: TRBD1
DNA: TGTGCCAGCAGTTCCGGACAGGGGAGGGAGACCCAGTACTTC
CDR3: CASSSGQGRETQYF

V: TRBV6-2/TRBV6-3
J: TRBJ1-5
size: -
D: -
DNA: TGTGCCAGCAGTTACTATTTACAGGGTTCCGTCATTGCTTATAGCAATCAGCCCCAGCATTTT
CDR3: CASSYYLQGSVIAYSNQPQHF

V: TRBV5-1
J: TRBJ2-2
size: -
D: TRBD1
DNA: TGCGCCAGCAGCTTGAGACAGGGGGAAGGCACCGGGGAGCTGTTTTTT
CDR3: CASSLRQGEGTGELFF

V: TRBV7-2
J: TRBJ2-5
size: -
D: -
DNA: TGTGCCAGCAGCTTAGCGCAGGGGACGGTTGCCCAAGAGACCCAGTACTTC
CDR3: CASSLAQGTVAQETQYF

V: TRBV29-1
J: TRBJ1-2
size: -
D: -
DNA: TGCAGCGTTCAAGTTCAGGGATACTATGGCTACACCTTC
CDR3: CSVQVQGYYGYTF

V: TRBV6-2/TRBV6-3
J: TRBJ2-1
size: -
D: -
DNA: TGTGCCAGCAGTTACTTCAGGGTCAATGAGCAGTTCTTC
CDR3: CASSYFRVNEQFF

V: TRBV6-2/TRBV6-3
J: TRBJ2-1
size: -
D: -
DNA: TGTGCCAGCAGCCGAGGGGAGCAGTTCTTC
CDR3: CASSRGEQFF

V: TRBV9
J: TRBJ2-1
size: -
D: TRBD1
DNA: TGTGCCAGCAGCGCCGGGACAGGGAAGTATGAGCAGTTCTTC
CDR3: CASSAGTGKYEQFF

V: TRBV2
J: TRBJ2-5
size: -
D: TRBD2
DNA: TGTGCCAGCAGTGAATACCCCGGGACTAGTAAAGAGACCCAGTACTTC
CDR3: CASSEYPGTSKETQYF

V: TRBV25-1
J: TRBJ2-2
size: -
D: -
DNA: TGTGCCAGCAGTGACCCCCTGGGGGGGGCCCGGACCGGGGAGCTGTTTTTT
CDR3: CASSDPLGGARTGELFF

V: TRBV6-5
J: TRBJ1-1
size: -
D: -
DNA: TGTGCCAGCAGCCGCCCGGGGGTAAGAAACACTGAAGCTTTCTTT
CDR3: CASSRPGVRNTEAFF

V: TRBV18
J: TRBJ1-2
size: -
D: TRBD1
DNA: TGTGCCAGCTACGGACAGGGGCACTATGGCTACACCTTC
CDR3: CASYGQGHYGYTF

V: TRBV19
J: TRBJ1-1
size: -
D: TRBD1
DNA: TGTGCCAGTAACGAAGGGGGCTACACTGAAGCTTTCTTT
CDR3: CASNEGGYTEAFF

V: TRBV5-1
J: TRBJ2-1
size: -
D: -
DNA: TGCGCCAGCAGCTTGTTGCACAGTGCCTACAATGAGCAGTTCTTC
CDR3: CASSLLHSAYNEQFF

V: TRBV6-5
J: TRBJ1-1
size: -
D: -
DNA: TGTGCCAGCAGTTACAGGGGGAACACTGAAGCTTTCTTT
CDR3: CASSYRGNTEAFF

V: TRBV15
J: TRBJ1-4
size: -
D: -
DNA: TGTGCCACCAGCCTACAGTCCAATGAAAAACTGTTTTTT
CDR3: CATSLQSNEKLFF

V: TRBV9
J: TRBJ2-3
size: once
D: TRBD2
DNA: TGTGCCAGCAGCGAGGGACTAGCGGGAGTAGTAGGGAAGGGCGCAGATACGCAGTATTTT
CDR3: CASSEGLAGVVGKGADTQYF

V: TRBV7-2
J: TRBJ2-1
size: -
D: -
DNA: TGTGCCAGCAGCCCGGAGGTCCCAAATGAGCAGTTCTTC
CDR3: CASSPEVPNEQFF

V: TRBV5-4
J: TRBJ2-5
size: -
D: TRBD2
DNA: TGTGCCAGCAGCCTCGGGTCGGGGGGGCTGGAGACCCAGTACTTC
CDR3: CASSLGSGGLETQYF

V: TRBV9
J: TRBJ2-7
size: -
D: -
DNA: TGTGCCAGCAGCGTAGGGCAGGGAAGTCACGAGCAGTACTTC
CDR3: CASSVGQGSHEQYF

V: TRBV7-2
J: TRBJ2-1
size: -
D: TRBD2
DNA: TGTGCCAGCAGCTTCCCGAGTTCGGCTAGCGGGCACTCCTACAATGAGCAGTTCTTC
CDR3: CASSFPSSASGHSYNEQFF

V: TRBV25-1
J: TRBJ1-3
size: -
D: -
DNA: TGTGCCAGCAGTGAAATGACAGGTACTGGAAACACCATATATTTT
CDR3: CASSEMTGTGNTIYF

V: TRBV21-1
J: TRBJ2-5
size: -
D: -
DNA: TGTGCCAGCAGCACAGCGGGGACACTTCAAGAGACCCAGTACTTC
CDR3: CASSTAGTLQETQYF

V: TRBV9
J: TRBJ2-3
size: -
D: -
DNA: TGTGCCAGCAGCGCGGGAGGCACAGATACGCAGTATTTT
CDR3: CASSAGGTDTQYF

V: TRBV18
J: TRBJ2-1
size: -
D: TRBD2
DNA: TGTGCCAGCTCTCCCATAGCGGGAGGGGGTTACAATGAGCAGTTCTTC
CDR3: CASSPIAGGGYNEQFF

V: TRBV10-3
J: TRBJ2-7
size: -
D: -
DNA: TGTGCCATCAGTGGGACAGTCCCCAACGAGCAGTACTTC
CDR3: CAISGTVPNEQYF

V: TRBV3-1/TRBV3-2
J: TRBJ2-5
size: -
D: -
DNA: TGTGCCAGCAGCCCCTGGACCTCAACGAGGGCCCAGTACTTC
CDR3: CASSPWTSTRAQYF

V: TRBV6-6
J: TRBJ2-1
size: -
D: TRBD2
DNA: TGTGCCAGCAGTCGACTTAGCGGGGGGGCCAAGAATGAGCAGTTCTTC
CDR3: CASSRLSGGAKNEQFF

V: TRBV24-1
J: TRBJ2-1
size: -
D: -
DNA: TGTGCCACCAGTACGACTACCGGCGGGCAGTTCTTC
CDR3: CATSTTTGGQFF

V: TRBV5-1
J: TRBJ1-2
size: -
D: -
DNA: TGCGCCAGCAGCCCAGGAAATACTAACTATGGCTACACCTTC
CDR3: CASSPGNTNYGYTF

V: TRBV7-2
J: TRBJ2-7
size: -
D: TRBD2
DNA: TGTGCCAGCAGCTCCCGAGGGACTAGCGAAACCTCCTACGAGCAGTACTTC
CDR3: CASSSRGTSETSYEQYF

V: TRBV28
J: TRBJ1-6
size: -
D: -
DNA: TGTGCCAGCAGTTTTTGGCGGACCTATAATTCACCCCTCCACTTT
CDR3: CASSFWRTYNSPLHF